Below are 16 T cell receptor beta chains sequenced from a single sample in a study of cytomegalovirus exposure and HLA in healthy donors. Both 60 Vbeta primers and 13 Jbeta primers went into the PCR. TCRdb's copy holds only in-frame clones and misses some; the assay was immunoSEQ multiplex PCR. The sample has about 150,000 clones, around 80% seen once. The sequenced sample was PBMCs. The receptors stem from a man aged 25-45 years in good health.

This clone was seen more than once but under ten times. The chain links TRBV28 to TRBJ1-5; 9 bases align to TRBD1. Germline CDR1 is MDHEN and CDR2 is SYDVKM. The CDR3 is 14 residues long. V shed 6 bases and J 4 bases; nucleotides not matched to a gene: 4. The CDR3 sequence is CASSLDRGNQPQHF. The CDR3 DNA sequence: TGTGCCAGCAGCTTAGACAGGGGGAATCAGCCCCAGCATTTT. The whole variable domain, remainder taken from reference TRBV28 and TRBJ1-5, is DVKVTQSSRYLVKRTGEKVFLECVQDMDHENMFWYRQDPGLGLRLIYFSYDVKMKEKGDIPEGYSVSREKKERFSLILESASTNQTSMYLCASSLDRGNQPQHFGDGTRLSIL.

The chain carries TRBV19 and TRBJ2-5, with 14 bases that match TRBD2. CDR1 and CDR2 from the germline V gene are LNHDA and SQIVND (reference sequence). With V trimmed by 1 base and J by 3 bases, 13 bases remained unmatched. This CDR3 comprises 20 residues. This CDR3 is CASSIGPPGLAGVGEETQYF. The CDR3 coding sequence is TGTGCCAGTAGTATAGGGCCTCCGGGACTAGCGGGAGTTGGGGAAGAGACCCAGTACTTC. Variable domain in full (rest from reference TRBV19 and TRBJ2-5): DGGITQSPKYLFRKEGQNVTLSCEQNLNHDAMYWYRQDPGQGLRLIYYSQIVNDFQKGDIAEGYSVSREKKESFPLTVTSAQKNPTAFYLCASSIGPPGLAGVGEETQYFGPGTRLLVL.

CDR3 loop: CASIPTGTTTYEQYF. The CDR3 nucleotides are TGCGCCAGCATCCCTACCGGGACAACGACCTACGAGCAGTACTTC. The J gene is TRBJ2-7, the V gene TRBV5-1, with D possibly being TRBD1 (6 bases). Germline assignment: CDR1 SGHRS and CDR2 YFSETQ. Trimming took 6 bases from V and 2 from J, leaving 18 bases between them. The CDR3 has 15 residues.

This chain connects TRBV6-5 to TRBJ1-2; perhaps TRBD1 as D (6 bases). The CDR3 has 13 residues. Germline-derived CDR1 and CDR2 are MNHEY and SVGAGI. Trimming stripped 3 bases from V and 7 bases from J, with 12 bases between. As DNA, the CDR3 is TGTGCCAGCAGTTATGCAGGGGCGCGTGGCTACACCTTC. Amino acids: CASSYAGARGYTF.

The CDR3 protein is CATNEREGETQYF. In nucleotides, the CDR3 is TGTGCCACCAACGAGCGGGAGGGAGAGACCCAGTACTTC. The chain joins TRBV19 to TRBJ2-5; TRBD2 matches at 10 bases. The CDR3 has 13 residues. Germline V lookup: CDR1 LNHDA, CDR2 SQIVND (reference sequence). Germline trimming cut 10 bases from V and 4 bases from J; bases unmatched to any gene: 6.

The table lists this clone with a few counts. This chain uses TRBV6-1 with TRBJ2-3; tentatively, D is TRBD2 (6 bases). The V gene lost 4 bases and the J gene lost 0 bases, with 8 bases spanning the gap. The CDR3 sequence is 14 residues long. Germline V gene lookup returns CDR1 MNHNS and CDR2 SASEGT. The CDR3, as DNA: TGTGCCAGCAGTGGGAGCGGGAGCACAGATACGCAGTATTTT. Protein product: CASSGSGSTDTQYF.

This clone was picked up a small number of times. This chain joins TRBV6-5 and TRBJ2-6; no definite D call. This CDR3 is built from 15 residues. V was pared by 0 bases and J by 4 bases, with 7 bases between. Germline V gene sequence: CDR1 MNHEY, CDR2 SVGAGI. CDR3 DNA sequence: TGTGCCAGCAGTTACTCAAGCGCAGGGGCCAACGTCCTGACTTTC. It yields the protein CASSYSSAGANVLTF.

The gene calls are TRBV5-4 and TRBJ2-7, with 7 bases aligning to TRBD1. Trimming cost V 1 base and J 4 bases; bases outside gene matches: 2. The CDR3 is 13 amino acids. In germline, CDR1 is SGHNT, CDR2 YYREEE (reference sequence). The DNA of the CDR3 is TGTGCCAGCAGCTTGCACAGGGGTTACGAGCAGTACTTC. This sequence encodes CASSLHRGYEQYF.

This clone was seen a handful of times. V and J are TRBV6-1 and TRBJ2-1, with a weak D call TRBD2 (6 bases). The CDR3 spans 15 residues. With 4 bases removed from V and 7 bases from J, the gap between germline ends came to 17 bases. Germline CDR1 reads MNHNS; CDR2 reads SASEGT. CDR3 nucleotide sequence: TGTGCCAGCAGTGTGGGGGGATATTTAGGGAATGAGCAGTTCTTC. The encoded protein is CASSVGGYLGNEQFF.

The gene calls are TRBV30 and TRBJ2-5; no clear D gene. From germline, CDR1 is GTSNPN and CDR2 SVGIG (reference sequence). V was shortened by 0 bases and J by 5 bases, with 10 bases between the two germline ends. This CDR3 has 13 residues. The CDR3 is CAWSVRIRETQYF. In nucleotides, the CDR3 is TGTGCCTGGAGTGTACGAATACGGGAGACCCAGTACTTC.

The chain uses TRBV18 and TRBJ2-5; 9 positions agree with TRBD2. Looked up from germline, CDR1 is KGHSH and CDR2 is LQKENI. The V gene end was trimmed by 5 bases and the J gene end by 2 bases; junction bases not matched to a gene: 6. This CDR3 spans 15 amino acids. The CDR3 DNA reads as TGTGCCAGCTCAACTCGACTAGCGGAGCAAGAGACCCAGTACTTC. Translation gives CASSTRLAEQETQYF.

The rearrangement links TRBV4-2 to TRBJ2-1; 10 bases match TRBD2. The CDR3 consists of 17 residues. The V gene end was trimmed by 0 bases and the J gene end by 2 bases; junction bases not matched to a gene: 4. Germline values: CDR1 LGHNA, CDR2 YNFKEQ. The CDR3 DNA reads as TGTGCCAGCAGCCAAGATATTGGGACTAGCGCCTACAATGAGCAGTTCTTC. Residues: CASSQDIGTSAYNEQFF.

The V gene is TRBV5-5, the J gene TRBJ1-5; possibly TRBD1 for D (6 bases). The CDR3 has 13 residues. V was pared by 3 bases and J by 9 bases, with 13 bases between. Per the germline V gene, CDR1 is SGHKS and CDR2 is YYEKEE (reference sequence). CDR3 protein: CASSWTESRPQHF. The CDR3 bases are TGTGCCAGCAGCTGGACAGAGTCCAGGCCCCAGCATTTT.

V and J are TRBV10-1 and TRBJ2-3; 12 bases fit TRBD1. CDR3 length: 15 residues. CDR1 and CDR2 (germline): WNHNN, SYGVQD (reference sequence). Losses at the gene ends were 6 bases for V and 4 bases for J; bases not matched to a gene: 5. DNA of the CDR3: TGCGCCAGCAGGAAGGGACAGGGGGCCTCAGATACGCAGTATTTT. It yields the protein CASRKGQGASDTQYF.

This chain connects TRBV4-2 to TRBJ2-6, with TRBD2 identical over 8 bases. Germline CDR1 is LGHNA and CDR2 is YNFKEQ. The V gene end was trimmed by 4 bases and the J gene end by 1 base; junction bases not matched to a gene: 3. This CDR3 spans 16 amino acids. CDR3 sequence (DNA): TGTGCCAGCAGCCCCAGCGGGAGATCTGGGGCCAACGTCCTGACTTTC. It encodes CASSPSGRSGANVLTF.

The chain has TRBV6-4 and TRBJ2-2; TRBD2 agrees at 9 bases. The ends lost 4 bases at V and 5 bases at J; junction bases unmatched: 5. The CDR3 is made up of 15 amino acids. Germline assignment: CDR1 MRHNA and CDR2 SNTAGT. This chain's CDR3 is CASSASAGGTGELFF. As DNA, the CDR3 is TGTGCCAGCAGTGCCTCGGCGGGAGGGACCGGGGAGCTGTTTTTT.